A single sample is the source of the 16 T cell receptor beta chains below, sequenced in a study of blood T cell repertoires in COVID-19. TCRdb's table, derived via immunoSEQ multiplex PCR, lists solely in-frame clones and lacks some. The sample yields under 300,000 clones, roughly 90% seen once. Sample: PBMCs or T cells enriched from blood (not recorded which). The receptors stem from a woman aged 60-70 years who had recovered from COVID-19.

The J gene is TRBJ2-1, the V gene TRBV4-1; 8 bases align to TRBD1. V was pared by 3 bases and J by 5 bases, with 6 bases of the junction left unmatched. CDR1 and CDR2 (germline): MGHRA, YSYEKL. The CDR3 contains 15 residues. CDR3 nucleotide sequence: TGCGCCAGCAGCCACGGACAGGGTTGGGACAATGAGCAGTTCTTC. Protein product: CASSHGQGWDNEQFF.

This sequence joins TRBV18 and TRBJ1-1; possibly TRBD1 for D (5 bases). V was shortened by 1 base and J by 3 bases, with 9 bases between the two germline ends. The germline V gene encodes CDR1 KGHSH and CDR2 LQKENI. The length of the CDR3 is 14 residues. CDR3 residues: CASSPLLGDTEAFF. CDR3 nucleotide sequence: TGTGCCAGCTCACCACTCCTAGGGGACACTGAAGCTTTCTTT.

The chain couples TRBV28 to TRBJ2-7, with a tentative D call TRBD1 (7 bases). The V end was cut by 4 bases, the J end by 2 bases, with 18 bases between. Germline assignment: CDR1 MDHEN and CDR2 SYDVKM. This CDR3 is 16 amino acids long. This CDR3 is CASSSEGGTETYEQYF. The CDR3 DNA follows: TGTGCCAGCAGTTCCGAAGGGGGGACAGAAACCTACGAGCAGTACTTC.

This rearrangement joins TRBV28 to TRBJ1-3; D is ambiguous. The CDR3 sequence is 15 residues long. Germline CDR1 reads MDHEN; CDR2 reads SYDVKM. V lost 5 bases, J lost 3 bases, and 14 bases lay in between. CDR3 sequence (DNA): TGTGCCAGCAGTCCCCCCCCGGGTAGTGGAAACACCATATATTTT. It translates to CASSPPPGSGNTIYF. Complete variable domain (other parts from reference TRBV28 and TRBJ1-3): DVKVTQSSRYLVKRTGEKVFLECVQDMDHENMFWYRQDPGLGLRLIYFSYDVKMKEKGDIPEGYSVSREKKERFSLILESASTNQTSMYLCASSPPPGSGNTIYFGEGSWLTVV.

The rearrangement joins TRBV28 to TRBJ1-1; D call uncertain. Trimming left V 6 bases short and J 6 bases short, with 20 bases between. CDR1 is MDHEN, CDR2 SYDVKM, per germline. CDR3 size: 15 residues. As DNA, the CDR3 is TGTGCCAGCAGAGGGTCACAGCTCTCGAGGGCTGAAGCTTTCTTT. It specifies CASRGSQLSRAEAFF.

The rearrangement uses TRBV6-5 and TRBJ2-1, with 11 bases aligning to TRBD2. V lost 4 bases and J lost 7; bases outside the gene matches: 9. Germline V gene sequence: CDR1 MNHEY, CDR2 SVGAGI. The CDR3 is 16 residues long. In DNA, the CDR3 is TGTGCCAGCAGTTTAGCGGGGGGGCCTTTGAGTAATGAGCAGTTCTTC. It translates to CASSLAGGPLSNEQFF.

CDR3 coding DNA: TGTGCCATCAGTGAGTCGATCCCTATGGTTAATACTGAAGCTTTCTTT. This translates into CAISESIPMVNTEAFF. V usage is TRBV10-3 and J usage is TRBJ1-1; the D is unclear. CDR3 length: 16 residues. The germline CDR1 and CDR2 sequences are ENHRY and SYGVKD. Trimming removed 0 bases at V and 5 bases at J, with 16 bases between.

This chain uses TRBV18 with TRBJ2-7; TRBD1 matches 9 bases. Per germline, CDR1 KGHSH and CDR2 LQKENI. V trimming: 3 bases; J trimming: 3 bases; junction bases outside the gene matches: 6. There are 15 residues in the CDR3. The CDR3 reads CASSPYRQGGYEQYF. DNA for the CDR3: TGTGCCAGCTCACCTTACCGACAGGGGGGCTACGAGCAGTACTTC.

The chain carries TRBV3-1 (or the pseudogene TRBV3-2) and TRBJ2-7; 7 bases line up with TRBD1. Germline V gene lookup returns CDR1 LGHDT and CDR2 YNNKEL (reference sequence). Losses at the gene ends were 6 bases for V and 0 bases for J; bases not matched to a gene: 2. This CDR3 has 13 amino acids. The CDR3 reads CASRRTGSYEQYF. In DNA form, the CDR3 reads TGTGCCAGCAGGAGGACAGGCTCCTACGAGCAGTACTTC.

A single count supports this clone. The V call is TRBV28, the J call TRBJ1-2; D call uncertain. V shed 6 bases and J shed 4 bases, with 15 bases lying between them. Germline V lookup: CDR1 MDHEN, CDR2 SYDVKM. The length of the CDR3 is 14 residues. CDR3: CASRSPGESYGYTF. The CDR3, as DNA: TGTGCCAGCAGATCTCCCGGGGAGAGCTATGGCTACACCTTC.

As DNA, the CDR3 is TGCGCCAGCAGCGTCTCAGCGGGAGGGCTTAGCGGGGAGCTGTTTTTT. It yields the protein CASSVSAGGLSGELFF. The chain carries TRBV5-1 and TRBJ2-2; 10 bases match TRBD2. V dropped 4 bases and J dropped 7; count of bases not matched to a gene: 10. CDR3 length: 16 residues. Germline V lookup: CDR1 SGHRS, CDR2 YFSETQ.

For the CDR3, the DNA is TGCAGTGCCCTTTCCAGGACTGAAGCTTTCTTT. Translation gives CSALSRTEAFF. This sequence joins TRBV20-1 and TRBJ1-1; D not certain. The CDR3 totals 11 residues. Germline CDR1 is DFQATT and CDR2 is SNEGSKA (reference sequence). The V and J ends lost 6 bases and 5 bases respectively, with 10 bases between them.

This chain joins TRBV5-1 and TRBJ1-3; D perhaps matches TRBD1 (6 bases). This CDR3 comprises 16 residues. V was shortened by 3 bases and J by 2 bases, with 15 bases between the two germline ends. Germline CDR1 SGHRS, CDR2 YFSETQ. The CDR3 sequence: CASSSNPQGTGNTIYF. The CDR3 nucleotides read TGCGCCAGCAGCTCTAACCCACAGGGCACTGGAAACACCATATATTTT.

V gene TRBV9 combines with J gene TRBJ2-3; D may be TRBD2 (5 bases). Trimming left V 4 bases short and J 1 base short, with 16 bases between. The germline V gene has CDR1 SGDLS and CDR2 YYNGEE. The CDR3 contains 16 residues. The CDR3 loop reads CASSPSPTRRTDTQYF. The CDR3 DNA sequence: TGTGCCAGCAGCCCTAGCCCTACACGACGCACAGATACGCAGTATTTT.

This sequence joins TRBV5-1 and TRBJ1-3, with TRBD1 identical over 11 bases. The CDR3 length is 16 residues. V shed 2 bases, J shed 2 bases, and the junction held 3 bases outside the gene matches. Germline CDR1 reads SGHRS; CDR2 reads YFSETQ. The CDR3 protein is CASSFGQGAPGNTIYF. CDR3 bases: TGCGCCAGCAGCTTCGGACAGGGGGCGCCTGGAAACACCATATATTTT.

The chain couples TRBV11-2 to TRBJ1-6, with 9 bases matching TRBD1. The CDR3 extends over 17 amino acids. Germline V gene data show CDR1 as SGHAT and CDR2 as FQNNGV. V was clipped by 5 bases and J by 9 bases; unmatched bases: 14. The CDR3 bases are TGTGCCAGCAGCCCAACCGGGACAGGGATCAGGCCTTCACCCCTCCACTTT. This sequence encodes CASSPTGTGIRPSPLHF.